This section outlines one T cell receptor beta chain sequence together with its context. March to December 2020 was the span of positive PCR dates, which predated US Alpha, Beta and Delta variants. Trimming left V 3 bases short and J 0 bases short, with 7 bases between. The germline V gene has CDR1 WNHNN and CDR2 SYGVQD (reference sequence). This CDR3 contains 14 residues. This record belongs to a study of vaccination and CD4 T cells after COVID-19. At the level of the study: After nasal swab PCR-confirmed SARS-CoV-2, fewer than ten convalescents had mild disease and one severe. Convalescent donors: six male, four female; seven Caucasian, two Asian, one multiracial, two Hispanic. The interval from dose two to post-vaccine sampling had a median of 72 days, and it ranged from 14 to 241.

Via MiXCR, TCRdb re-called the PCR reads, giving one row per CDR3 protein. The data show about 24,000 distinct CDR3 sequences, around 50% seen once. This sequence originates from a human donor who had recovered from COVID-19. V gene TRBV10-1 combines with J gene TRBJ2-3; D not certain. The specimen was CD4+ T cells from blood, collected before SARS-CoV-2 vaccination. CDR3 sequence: CASSDGTSTDTQYF. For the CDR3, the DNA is TGCGCCAGCAGTGACGGAACTAGCACAGATACGCAGTATTTT.